Listed below are T cell receptor beta chains from one sample, sequenced in a study of siplizumab effects on memory and regulatory T cells. Generated by immunoSEQ multiplex PCR, the TCRdb table keeps only in-frame clones and is missing some. Among around 100,000 clones listed, about 94% were seen once. Input material: Tregs sorted from blood. The receptor set was obtained from a human donor in good health. Both conserved end residues are trimmed from each CDR3.

v_call cdr3_aa
TRBV2 ASSEPRGEHRGAV
TRBV27 ASSPSGLYEAF
TRBV20-1 SADLETQY
TRBV18 ASSPPSSYEQY
TRBV7-9 ASSSFYEQY
TRBV2 ASAGLVGYT
TRBV6-5 ASSSSGKVRNYGYT
TRBV5-1 ASHDRAGLGYGYT
TRBV7-2 ASSWGQMNTEAF
TRBV7-8 ASSLGLAPSTDTQY
TRBV6-1 ASSFGHGSTGELF
TRBV15 ATSRIQGYGANVLT
TRBV5-1 ASSPLTGTSSYNEQF
TRBV4-1 ASSQNRGFNYGYT
TRBV6-1 ASRYQGFNTEAF